This passage covers 29 T cell receptor beta chains from one sample sequenced in a study of shared clonotypes between healthy human individuals. Here immunoSEQ multiplex PCR was the method, and the copy in TCRdb shows in-frame clones only, minus some. The table has about 2.3 million clones, approximately 95% seen once. Sequencing was carried out using naive CD4+ T cells from PBMCs. Subset specified: CD45RA+ positively selected. The receptors were gathered from a man in his late teens or twenties in good health. Some clones in this sample may be carry-over from other donors' samples.

The rearrangement uses TRBV6-5 and TRBJ1-1; no clear D. The CDR3 runs 13 residues. Germline V lookup: CDR1 MNHEY, CDR2 SVGAGI. Deletions cut 0 bases from V and 6 bases from J, with 8 bases between. CDR3 amino acids: CASSYSRYSEAFF. The CDR3 DNA sequence: TGTGCCAGCAGTTACTCGAGATATTCTGAAGCTTTCTTT.

The chain carries TRBV4-3 and TRBJ2-7, with 8 bases fitting TRBD2. Losses at the gene ends were 0 bases for V and 7 bases for J; bases not matched to a gene: 8. The CDR3 is made up of 15 amino acids. CDR1 and CDR2 (germline): LGHNA, YSLEER. Written as DNA, the CDR3 is TGCGCCAGCAGCCAAGATACTAGCGGAATGGGGGAGCAGTACTTC. It codes for CASSQDTSGMGEQYF.

The chain employs TRBV11-3 and TRBJ2-2, with 11 bases matching TRBD2. V lost 5 bases, J lost 4 bases, and 6 bases stayed unmatched. Germline V gene sequence: CDR1 SGHNT, CDR2 YENEEA. This CDR3 comprises 16 residues. The CDR3 bases are TGTGCCAGCAGCCCTAGACTAGCGGGAAGCACCGGGGAGCTGTTTTTT. Translating gives CASSPRLAGSTGELFF.

The genes are TRBV7-2 and TRBJ2-3; TRBD2 aligns across 15 bases. The germline gives CDR1 SGHTA, CDR2 FQGNSA. CDR3 size: 17 residues. V was pared by 5 bases and J by 0 bases, with 3 bases of the junction left unmatched. Written as DNA, the CDR3 is TGTGCCAGCAGCGGACTAGCGGGAGGGGCTAGCACAGATACGCAGTATTTT. Protein product: CASSGLAGGASTDTQYF.

The CDR3 nucleotides read TGTGCCAGCTCACCCCGGCTAGTGGATGAGCAGTTCTTC. Translated: CASSPRLVDEQFF. The rearrangement uses TRBV18 and TRBJ2-1; D uncertain. The germline V and J ends were trimmed by 3 bases and 8 bases, with 11 bases remaining between them. The CDR3 spans 13 residues. Germline V lookup: CDR1 KGHSH, CDR2 LQKENI. The full variable domain, in which reference TRBV18 and TRBJ2-1 provide the parts outside the CDR3, is NAGVMQNPRHLVRRRGQEARLRCSPMKGHSHVYWYRQLPEEGLKFMVYLQKENIIDESGMPKERFSAEFPKEGPSILRIQQVVRGDSAAYFCASSPRLVDEQFFGPGTRLTVL.

The chain links TRBV19 to TRBJ2-1, with D hard to call. V gave up 1 base and J gave up 10 bases, with 5 bases separating them. CDR3 length: 11 amino acids. Germline V lookup: CDR1 LNHDA, CDR2 SQIVND (reference sequence). This CDR3 is CASSIGQEQFF. CDR3 DNA sequence: TGTGCCAGTAGTATAGGCCAGGAGCAGTTCTTC.

About this clone itself: The same CDR3 can be traced to other DNA sequences in this sample. The rearrangement links TRBV5-4 to TRBJ1-1; D is uncertain. The germline V and J ends were trimmed by 0 bases and 4 bases, with 7 bases remaining between them. The germline V gene has CDR1 SGHNT and CDR2 YYREEE (reference sequence). The CDR3 spans 13 residues. CDR3 in DNA: TGTGCCAGCAGCTTGGGGGTTGGCACTGAAGCTTTCTTT. Translation: CASSLGVGTEAFF.

V usage is TRBV15 and J usage is TRBJ2-1; D remains ambiguous. V gave up 0 bases and J gave up 9 bases, with 21 bases separating them. Germline-derived CDR1 and CDR2 are LNHNV and YYDKDF (reference sequence). CDR3 size: 17 residues. The CDR3 DNA is TGTGCCACCAGCAGAGATCAGATACCAGGTCCTTGGGGTGAGCAGTTCTTC. It is translated as CATSRDQIPGPWGEQFF. Based on the CDR3 plus reference TRBV15 and TRBJ2-1, the full variable domain is DAMVIQNPRYQVTQFGKPVTLSCSQTLNHNVMYWYQQKSSQAPKLLFHYYDKDFNNEADTPDNFQSRRPNTSFCFLDIRSPGLGDTAMYLCATSRDQIPGPWGEQFFGPGTRLTVL.

This chain joins TRBV27 and TRBJ1-5; D not resolved. Germline V gene data show CDR1 as MNHEY and CDR2 as SMNVEV (reference sequence). The length of the CDR3 is 14 residues. Between the trimmed V and J ends, which lost 1 base and 4 bases, there was a span of 8 bases. The CDR3: CASSLYYRNQPQHF. CDR3 nucleotide sequence: TGTGCCAGCAGTTTATACTATCGGAATCAGCCCCAGCATTTT.

V gene TRBV2 combines with J gene TRBJ1-5; 7 bases match TRBD1. Germline V CDR1 and CDR2: SNHLY, FYNNEI. The CDR3 covers 14 residues. With 8 bases clipped from V and 7 bases from J, the junction kept 11 bases outside the gene matches. In DNA, the CDR3 is TGTGCCAGCCGTATCGGGACAGAACTCCAGCCCCAGCATTTT. It codes for CASRIGTELQPQHF. The full variable domain, its missing parts supplied by reference TRBV2 and TRBJ1-5, is EPEVTQTPSHQVTQMGQEVILRCVPISNHLYFYWYRQILGQKVEFLVSFYNNEISEKSEIFDDQFSVERPDGSNFTLKIRSTKLEDSAMYFCASRIGTELQPQHFGDGTRLSIL.

This chain joins TRBV11-2 and TRBJ2-3; D is ambiguous. V was clipped by 1 base and J by 1 base, with 9 bases between them. This CDR3 is 15 amino acids long. The germline CDR1 and CDR2 sequences are SGHAT and FQNNGV. DNA of the CDR3: TGTGCCAGCAGCTTAGCGGCACTCCGCACAGATACGCAGTATTTT. Amino acids: CASSLAALRTDTQYF.

The chain is built from TRBV5-1 and TRBJ2-3; D call uncertain. V was cut by 2 bases and J by 5 bases, with 18 bases left in between. Germline lookup yields CDR1 SGHRS and CDR2 YFSETQ. The CDR3 sequence is 16 residues long. The chain's CDR3 is CASSFVWMGRIDTQYF. As DNA, the CDR3 is TGCGCCAGCAGCTTCGTTTGGATGGGTCGGATAGATACGCAGTATTTT.

The chain links TRBV18 to TRBJ1-2; 7 nucleotides match TRBD1. Per germline, CDR1 KGHSH and CDR2 LQKENI. The CDR3 sequence is 15 residues long. The J segment lost 2 bases and the V segment lost 3 bases, leaving 6 bases of the junction unmatched. CDR3 sequence reads: CASSPALTGNYGYTF. CDR3 nucleotide sequence: TGTGCCAGCTCACCTGCTCTGACAGGGAACTATGGCTACACCTTC.

The rearrangement uses TRBV28 and TRBJ1-2; D remains ambiguous. This CDR3 region has 14 residues. V lost 7 bases and J lost 1, with 13 bases in between. Per germline, CDR1 MDHEN and CDR2 SYDVKM. The CDR3 DNA follows: TGTGCCAGCACCAGGACTCAGCATAACTATGGCTACACCTTC. It specifies CASTRTQHNYGYTF.

The chain is built from TRBV28 and TRBJ1-1; the D is unclear. The V end lost 5 bases, the J end lost 0 bases, and 13 bases lay between the germline ends. The CDR3 contains 15 residues. Germline CDR1 MDHEN, CDR2 SYDVKM. The CDR3 protein is CASSTSAALNTEAFF. The CDR3 nucleotides read TGTGCCAGCAGTACCTCCGCGGCCTTGAACACTGAAGCTTTCTTT.

This clone has just one count. The V and J genes are TRBV19 and TRBJ2-1, with TRBD2 identical over 10 bases. The CDR3 has 15 amino acids. The trim removed 4 bases at V and 3 bases at J, leaving 3 bases unmatched. CDR1 and CDR2 (germline): LNHDA, SQIVND (reference sequence). CDR3 sequence: CASSRGTSVYNEQFF. The CDR3 DNA reads TGTGCCAGTAGTAGGGGGACTAGCGTCTACAATGAGCAGTTCTTC.

This chain connects TRBV10-3 to TRBJ2-1; no clear D. The length of the CDR3 is 14 residues. With 0 bases removed from V and 5 bases from J, the gap between germline ends came to 8 bases. Germline assignment: CDR1 ENHRY and CDR2 SYGVKD. CDR3 region: CAISESRPDNEQFF. The CDR3 DNA follows: TGTGCCATCAGTGAGTCGAGACCAGACAATGAGCAGTTCTTC.

The chain is built from TRBV5-1 and TRBJ1-2; D possibly corresponds to TRBD1 (5 bases). Trimming pared 0 bases from V and 0 bases from J, leaving 9 bases between. This CDR3 comprises 15 residues. Per germline, CDR1 SGHRS and CDR2 YFSETQ. CDR3 residues: CASSLVTGPNYGYTF. The CDR3 DNA sequence: TGCGCCAGCAGCTTGGTTACGGGACCTAACTATGGCTACACCTTC.

The CDR3 reads CASSRGQGAITEAFF. The DNA of the CDR3 is TGCGCCAGCAGCAGGGGACAGGGGGCAATCACTGAAGCTTTCTTT. This chain uses TRBV5-1 with TRBJ1-1, with 12 bases aligning to TRBD1. CDR3 length: 15 residues. Germline V gene lookup returns CDR1 SGHRS and CDR2 YFSETQ. The V segment lost 4 bases and the J segment 4 bases; nucleotides outside the gene matches: 5.

As regards this clone: This specimen includes other DNA sequences encoding the same CDR3. J is TRBJ2-2 and V is TRBV2; possible D gene TRBD1, 6 bases. Trimming pared 0 bases from V and 1 base from J, leaving 6 bases between. This CDR3 comprises 15 residues. Germline assignment: CDR1 SNHLY and CDR2 FYNNEI. CDR3: CASSEARGNTGELFF. The CDR3 DNA is TGTGCCAGCAGTGAAGCCAGGGGGAACACCGGGGAGCTGTTTTTT.

A remark on this clone: Other DNA sequences in this specimen translate into the identical CDR3. The chain is built from TRBV18 and TRBJ1-5; 8 bases are a match to TRBD1. J gave up 4 bases and V 3 bases, and 2 bases lay outside the gene matches. The germline V gene has CDR1 KGHSH and CDR2 LQKENI. The CDR3 is 14 residues long. CDR3 sequence (DNA): TGTGCCAGCTCACCTGACAGGGGAAATCAGCCCCAGCATTTT. Translating gives CASSPDRGNQPQHF. The entire variable domain, with the rest obtained from reference TRBV18 and TRBJ1-5, is as follows: NAGVMQNPRHLVRRRGQEARLRCSPMKGHSHVYWYRQLPEEGLKFMVYLQKENIIDESGMPKERFSAEFPKEGPSILRIQQVVRGDSAAYFCASSPDRGNQPQHFGDGTRLSIL.

Concerning this clone itself: An end of the junction does not agree with germline; a read error may underlie this. V and J are TRBV5-1 and TRBJ2-1; TRBD1 aligns across 12 bases. Germline CDR1 is SGHRS and CDR2 is YFSETQ. The length of the CDR3 is 16 residues. The CDR3 sequence is CASSLVGTGGYDEQFF. CDR3 nucleotides: TGCGCCAGCAGCTTGGTAGGGACAGGGGGCTACGATGAGCAGTTCTTC.

About this clone itself: At the DNA level, this CDR3 is encoded by other sequences in the same sample as well. The chain has TRBV6-1 and TRBJ2-7; D is possibly TRBD1 (5 bases). The CDR3 runs to 13 residues. V lost 6 bases and J lost 3, with 12 bases in between. Germline V lookup: CDR1 MNHNS, CDR2 SASEGT. CDR3 region: CASRASGNYEQYF. In DNA, the CDR3 is TGTGCCAGCAGGGCCTCAGGGAACTACGAGCAGTACTTC.

The gene calls are TRBV5-1 and TRBJ1-2; weak D call: TRBD1 (5 bases). The germline gives CDR1 SGHRS, CDR2 YFSETQ. V dropped 4 bases and J dropped 6 bases, with 13 bases sitting between them. The CDR3 loop spans 13 amino acids. DNA for the CDR3: TGCGCCAGCAGCCCGGACAACAGTCATGGCTACACCTTC. This sequence encodes CASSPDNSHGYTF. Based on the CDR3 plus reference TRBV5-1 and TRBJ1-2, the full variable domain is KAGVTQTPRYLIKTRGQQVTLSCSPISGHRSVSWYQQTPGQGLQFLFEYFSETQRNKGNFPGRFSGRQFSNSRSEMNVSTLELGDSALYLCASSPDNSHGYTFGSGTRLTVV.

The J gene is TRBJ2-5, the V gene TRBV11-2; 12 bases are a match to TRBD2. This CDR3 is built from 17 residues. Germline loops: CDR1 SGHAT, CDR2 FQNNGV. V lost 3 bases, J lost 4 bases, and 9 bases stayed unmatched. This CDR3 reads CASSFFASGRAGETQYF. CDR3 in DNA: TGTGCCAGCAGCTTCTTTGCTAGCGGGAGGGCCGGAGAGACCCAGTACTTC.

This chain connects TRBV19 to TRBJ1-2; no clear D gene. CDR3 length: 14 residues. The germline V gene has CDR1 LNHDA and CDR2 SQIVND (reference sequence). The V end lost 6 bases, the J end lost 1 base, and 12 bases lay between the germline ends. The CDR3 loop reads CASRPGRINYGYTF. The DNA of the CDR3 is TGTGCCAGTAGACCTGGACGGATTAACTATGGCTACACCTTC.

The V and J genes are TRBV15 and TRBJ2-7; TRBD2 agrees at 10 bases. V trimming: 3 bases; J trimming: 2 bases; junction bases outside the gene matches: 4. Germline-derived CDR1 and CDR2 are LNHNV and YYDKDF (reference sequence). The CDR3 runs to 15 residues. In DNA form, the CDR3 reads TGTGCCACCAGCAGTTCTAGCGGGAGCACCTACGAGCAGTACTTC. It encodes CATSSSSGSTYEQYF.

J is TRBJ2-3 and V is TRBV7-2, with D possibly matching TRBD2 (6 bases). Germline V gene sequence: CDR1 SGHTA, CDR2 FQGNSA. CDR3 length: 13 residues. V lost 4 bases, J lost 10 bases, and 15 bases lay in between. CDR3 protein: CASSSDSGESQYF. The CDR3 DNA is TGTGCCAGCAGCTCCGACTCGGGGGAGTCGCAGTATTTT.

The chain carries TRBV10-3 and TRBJ1-4; D is uncertain. The V and J ends lost 9 bases and 0 bases respectively, with 5 bases between them. Looked up from germline, CDR1 is ENHRY and CDR2 is SYGVKD. This CDR3 is built from 12 residues. The CDR3 loop is CAIGTTNEKLFF. The CDR3 DNA is TGTGCCATTGGTACAACTAATGAAAAACTGTTTTTT.